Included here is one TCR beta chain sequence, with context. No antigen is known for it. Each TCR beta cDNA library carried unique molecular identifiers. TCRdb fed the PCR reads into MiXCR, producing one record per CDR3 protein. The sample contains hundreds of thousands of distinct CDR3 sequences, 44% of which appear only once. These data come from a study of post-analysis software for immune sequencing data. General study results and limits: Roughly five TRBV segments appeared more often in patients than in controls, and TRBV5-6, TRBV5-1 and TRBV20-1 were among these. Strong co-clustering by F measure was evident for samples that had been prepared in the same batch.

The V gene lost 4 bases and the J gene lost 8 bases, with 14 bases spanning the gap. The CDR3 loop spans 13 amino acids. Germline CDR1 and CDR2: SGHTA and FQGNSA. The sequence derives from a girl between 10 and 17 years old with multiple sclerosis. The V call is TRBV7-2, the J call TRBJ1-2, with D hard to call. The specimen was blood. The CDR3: CASSSYLTDGYTF. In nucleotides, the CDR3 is TGTGCCAGCAGCTCCTACCTGACGGACGGCTACACCTTC. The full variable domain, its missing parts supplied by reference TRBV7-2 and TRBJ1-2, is GAGVSQSPSNKVTEKGKDVELRCDPISGHTALYWYRQSLGQGLEFLIYFQGNSAPDKSGLPSDRFSAERTGGSVSTLTIQRTQQEDSAVYLCASSSYLTDGYTFGSGTRLTVV.